This T cell receptor beta chain was sequenced for a study of CD8 T cells in ankylosing spondylitis (dated by TCRdb to the late 2010s). About the full investigation: The study set out to find disease-linked TCR variants by profiling T cell receptor beta repertoires in ankylosing spondylitis patients and healthy donors. In total, the full study cohort was made up of 100 to 140 healthy donors and 25 ankylosing spondylitis patients. Peripheral blood samples were taken, and synovial fluid was additionally collected from ankylosing spondylitis patients. Broader findings and caveats from the paper: Some motif variants were previously reported in synovial fluid and blood of reactive arthritis patients, suggesting common disease-initiation mechanisms. A CD8+ phenotype was shown by the disease-linked clones, which were found at relatively low frequencies in peripheral blood. Blood from ankylosing spondylitis patients appeared to be characterized by a TCR beta motif made up of fewer than ten highly homologous amino acid variants. The disease-linked clones were reported as significantly enriched in matched synovial fluid samples from ankylosing spondylitis patients.

This clonotype was recorded a few times. Its target antigen remains unknown. No much larger clone is present one base from it, and per-base qualities are unavailable. The sequencer listed for this sample is Illumina HiSeq 2500. TCR beta libraries were prepared by quantitative 5'-RACE with molecular barcodes. The published analysis was carried out like this. A new computational method, built on a probabilistic model of VDJ rearrangement, was used to identify disease-linked TCR variants. Using fastp trimming at Q25 and MiXCR clonotype assembly, TCRdb reanalyzed the public sequencing data and kept in-frame beta chains. One record per CDR3 amino acid sequence lists the most common genes and DNA. TCRdb's processing, not the study's, gives the V and J calls here. This sample is represented by over 450,000 distinct CDR3 sequences; roughly 13% of them were singletons. The biggest ten clones account for about 6.5% of the sample.

From the cysteine through the phenylalanine, the CDR3 covers 16 amino acids. Left in the record is the CDR3 DNA by itself, 48 bases read in frame from the first base. Via the germline V gene, CDR1 is SGHNT and CDR2 YENEEA. Ends trimmed: V by 4 bases, J by 3 bases; bases unmatched to a gene: 5. The chain was built from TRBV11-3 and TRBJ2-2, and TRBD1 matches 10 of the central bases. The source material was blood, either unsorted or a sorted T cell fraction (not recorded which). The sequence came from a male donor with ankylosing spondylitis. The nucleotides are TGTGCCAGCAGCTCGCCGGGACAGGGGCACACCGGGGAGCTGTTTTTT. This is translated as CASSSPGQGHTGELFF.